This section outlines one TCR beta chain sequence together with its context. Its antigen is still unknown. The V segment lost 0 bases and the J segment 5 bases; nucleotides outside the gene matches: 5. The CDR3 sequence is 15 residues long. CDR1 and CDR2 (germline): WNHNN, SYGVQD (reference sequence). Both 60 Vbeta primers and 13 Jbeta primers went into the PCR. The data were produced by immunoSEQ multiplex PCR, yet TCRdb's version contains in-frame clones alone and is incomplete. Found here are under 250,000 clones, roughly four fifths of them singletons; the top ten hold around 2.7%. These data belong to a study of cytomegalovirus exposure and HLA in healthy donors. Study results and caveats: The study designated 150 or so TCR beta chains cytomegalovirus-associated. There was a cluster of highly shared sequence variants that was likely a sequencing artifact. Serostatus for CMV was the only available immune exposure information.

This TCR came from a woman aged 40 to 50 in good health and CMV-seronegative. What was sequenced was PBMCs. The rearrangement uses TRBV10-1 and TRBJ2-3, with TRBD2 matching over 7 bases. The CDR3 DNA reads TGCGCCAGCAGTGAGTCGGCGGGAGTTAGAGATACGCAGTATTTT. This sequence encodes CASSESAGVRDTQYF.